The 21 T cell receptor beta chains given below trace back to one sample, sequenced in a study of T cell responses to AZD1222 COVID-19 vaccine. Only in-frame clones appear in the TCRdb table, and some are missing; sequencing was by immunoSEQ multiplex PCR. In the table there are around 150,000 clones, about 93% of which are singletons. The sample here was peripheral blood, taken on day 0 of AZD1222 vaccination. The receptors stem from an adult in good health.

The chain has TRBV24-1 and TRBJ1-1; tentatively, D is TRBD1 (5 bases). Trimming pared 0 bases from V and 4 bases from J, leaving 20 bases between. The CDR3 covers 18 residues. Germline CDR1 reads KGHDR; CDR2 reads SFDVKD. CDR3 residues: CATSDLHLRGRRVTEAFF. The CDR3 DNA sequence: TGTGCCACCAGTGATTTGCATCTTCGGGGGAGGAGGGTCACTGAAGCTTTCTTT.

CDR3 DNA: TGCGCCAGCAGCTTGGTACTACAGGGATACAATGAGCAGTTCTTC. Amino acids: CASSLVLQGYNEQFF. This chain links TRBV5-1 with TRBJ2-1, with D possibly being TRBD1 (6 bases). V dropped 0 bases and J dropped 4 bases, with 11 bases sitting between them. Germline-derived CDR1 and CDR2 are SGHRS and YFSETQ. The CDR3 consists of 15 residues. Using reference TRBV5-1 and TRBJ2-1 for the parts outside the CDR3, the full variable domain is KAGVTQTPRYLIKTRGQQVTLSCSPISGHRSVSWYQQTPGQGLQFLFEYFSETQRNKGNFPGRFSGRQFSNSRSEMNVSTLELGDSALYLCASSLVLQGYNEQFFGPGTRLTVL.

This rearrangement joins TRBV5-1 to TRBJ1-4, with a possible D match to TRBD1 (5 bases). Per the germline V gene, CDR1 is SGHRS and CDR2 is YFSETQ. The CDR3 length is 15 residues. Trimming pared 4 bases from V and 4 bases from J, leaving 14 bases between. Written as DNA, the CDR3 is TGCGCCAGCAGCGCCCAGACAGCTCATAATGAAAAACTGTTTTTT. Translating gives CASSAQTAHNEKLFF.

The gene calls are TRBV7-2 and TRBJ1-4; 8 bases are shared with TRBD1. The V gene end was trimmed by 4 bases and the J gene end by 8 bases; junction bases not matched to a gene: 9. The CDR3 length is 15 residues. The germline CDR1 and CDR2 sequences are SGHTA and FQGNSA. DNA for the CDR3: TGTGCCAGCAGCTCTCGACAGGGGAGTGGAGAAAAACTGTTTTTT. Its protein is CASSSRQGSGEKLFF.

The gene calls are TRBV5-5 and TRBJ1-2; D may be TRBD1 (6 bases). CDR3 length: 16 residues. Germline V gives CDR1 SGHKS, CDR2 YYEKEE (reference sequence). V gave up 2 bases and J gave up 3 bases, with 17 bases separating them. The CDR3 nucleotides read TGTGCCAGCAGCTTCACAGGGAAGGTTTTTGACTATGGCTACACCTTC. Translating it yields CASSFTGKVFDYGYTF.

This clone was observed a few times. The gene calls are TRBV6-4 and TRBJ2-3; the D gene is possibly TRBD1 (5 bases). Trimming pared 0 bases from V and 2 bases from J, leaving 12 bases between. CDR3 length: 16 residues. Germline CDR1 MRHNA, CDR2 SNTAGT. The CDR3: CASSDSRDSFTDTQYF. The CDR3, as DNA: TGTGCCAGCAGTGACTCAAGAGACAGCTTCACAGATACGCAGTATTTT.

The chain has TRBV5-1 and TRBJ1-3, with unresolved D. The CDR3 extends over 13 amino acids. CDR1 and CDR2 (germline): SGHRS, YFSETQ. V lost 5 bases to trimming and J lost 0 bases, with 6 bases between them. As DNA, the CDR3 is TGCGCCAGCAGAACCAGCTCTGGAAACACCATATATTTT. This translates into CASRTSSGNTIYF.

This chain links TRBV19 with TRBJ2-3; 7 nucleotides match TRBD2. The CDR3 consists of 15 residues. The trim removed 1 base at V and 1 base at J, leaving 2 bases unmatched. Germline V gene lookup returns CDR1 LNHDA and CDR2 SQIVND (reference sequence). The CDR3 protein is CASSIVTSGTDTQYF. CDR3 in DNA: TGTGCCAGTAGTATAGTAACTAGCGGCACAGATACGCAGTATTTT.

This chain links TRBV16 with TRBJ2-1; TRBD2 matches 11 bases. Germline values: CDR1 KGHSY, CDR2 FQNENV. V lost 0 bases to trimming and J lost 5 bases; unmatched junction nucleotides: 3. The CDR3 loop spans 16 amino acids. CDR3 DNA: TGTGCCAGCAGCCAATCCCTAGCGGGAGGACACAATGAGCAGTTCTTC. Translated, it gives CASSQSLAGGHNEQFF.

This clone has more than one count but fewer than ten. The chain employs TRBV15 and TRBJ2-1; D may be TRBD2 (5 bases). The germline gives CDR1 LNHNV, CDR2 YYDKDF (reference sequence). This CDR3 spans 12 amino acids. The V end lost 8 bases, the J end lost 9 bases, and 14 bases lay between the germline ends. The CDR3 sequence is CATGLGRGEQFF. The CDR3 bases are TGTGCCACCGGGCTAGGTCGGGGTGAGCAGTTCTTC.

This chain joins TRBV7-9 and TRBJ1-1; perhaps TRBD1 as D (5 bases). CDR1 and CDR2 (germline): SEHNR, FQNEAQ (reference sequence). CDR3 length: 12 amino acids. Trimming took off 4 bases at V and 10 bases at J, with 13 bases between the two ends. This CDR3 is CASSSSGGAAFF. The CDR3 DNA is TGTGCCAGCAGCTCTTCGGGGGGAGCAGCTTTCTTT.

The V gene is TRBV5-4, the J gene TRBJ1-6; 7 nucleotides agree with TRBD1. The germline CDR1 and CDR2 sequences are SGHNT and YYREEE (reference sequence). V gave up 7 bases and J gave up 5 bases; unmatched junction bases: 6. This CDR3 has 14 amino acids. The CDR3 DNA follows: TGTGCCAGCGCGAAGGGGGCGGATAATTCACCCCTCCACTTT. Protein product: CASAKGADNSPLHF.

The CDR3 loop reads CASSQDGTSGRSQYF. In DNA form, the CDR3 reads TGCGCCAGCAGCCAAGATGGGACTAGCGGGAGGTCGCAGTATTTT. The V and J genes are TRBV4-1 and TRBJ2-3; 15 bases fit TRBD2. This CDR3 region has 15 residues. V lost 0 bases, J lost 10 bases, and 2 bases stayed unmatched. Looked up from germline, CDR1 is MGHRA and CDR2 is YSYEKL.

This sequence joins TRBV27 and TRBJ2-3; 8 bases align to TRBD1. Germline V gene lookup returns CDR1 MNHEY and CDR2 SMNVEV (reference sequence). V dropped 6 bases and J dropped 4; count of bases not matched to a gene: 6. CDR3 size: 14 residues. The CDR3 loop reads CASRTGDAADTQYF. The CDR3 bases are TGTGCCAGCAGGACAGGGGATGCAGCAGATACGCAGTATTTT.

The rearrangement links TRBV6-5 to TRBJ1-1; 7 positions agree with TRBD1. The germline CDR1 and CDR2 sequences are MNHEY and SVGAGI. There are 14 residues in the CDR3. V was clipped by 5 bases and J by 9 bases; unmatched bases: 12. The CDR3 bases are TGTGCCAGCAGTCCGATTCGGACAGGCTTGCAAGCTTTCTTT. Translating it yields CASSPIRTGLQAFF.

The V and J genes are TRBV3-1 (or the pseudogene TRBV3-2) and TRBJ1-4; TRBD1 might be the D (5 bases). V was pared by 4 bases and J by 7 bases, with 19 bases between. Germline CDR1 reads LGHDT; CDR2 reads YNNKEL (reference sequence). The CDR3 extends over 16 amino acids. The CDR3 nucleotides read TGTGCCAGCAGCCTGGGGGGAAGGGCGGGGATTGAAAAACTGTTTTTT. Amino acids: CASSLGGRAGIEKLFF.

Remarks on this clone: Other DNA sequences in this specimen translate into the identical CDR3. The chain is built from TRBV9 and TRBJ2-3, with TRBD2 matching over 10 bases. Germline loops: CDR1 SGDLS, CDR2 YYNGEE. J was trimmed by 5 bases and V by 0 bases; bases with no gene match: 0. This CDR3 has 14 amino acids. The CDR3 is CASSVGLAGDTQYF. The DNA for the CDR3 is TGTGCCAGCAGCGTAGGACTAGCGGGAGATACGCAGTATTTT.

This chain links TRBV4-1 with TRBJ2-7, with 8 bases fitting TRBD2. The CDR3 covers 13 residues. J gave up 6 bases and V 1 base, and 2 bases lay outside the gene matches. Germline V gene data show CDR1 as MGHRA and CDR2 as YSYEKL. The CDR3 loop is CASSQGRGGEQYV. Here the CDR3 DNA reads TGCGCCAGCAGCCAAGGTCGGGGGGGCGAGCAGTACGTC.

The V and J genes are TRBV11-2 and TRBJ2-1; 10 bases match TRBD2. Germline V CDR1 and CDR2: SGHAT, FQNNGV. The V gene end was trimmed by 1 base and the J gene end by 4 bases; junction bases not matched to a gene: 13. This CDR3 spans 19 amino acids. The CDR3 sequence: CASSLAGASGSPPYNEQFF. CDR3 in DNA: TGTGCCAGCAGCTTAGCGGGAGCTAGCGGGAGTCCCCCTTACAATGAGCAGTTCTTC.

The gene calls are TRBV7-8 and TRBJ2-5; D possibly corresponds to TRBD2 (6 bases). Trimming stripped 1 base from V and 2 bases from J, with 14 bases between. Per germline, CDR1 SGHVS and CDR2 FQNEAQ. The CDR3 contains 16 residues. The CDR3 spells CASSLGWGVGQETQYF. The CDR3 nucleotides read TGTGCCAGCAGCTTAGGTTGGGGGGTGGGTCAAGAGACCCAGTACTTC.

J is TRBJ1-3 and V is TRBV19; D gene unclear. The CDR3 runs to 16 residues. The V end lost 1 base, the J end lost 1 base, and 11 bases lay between the germline ends. From germline, CDR1 is LNHDA and CDR2 SQIVND (reference sequence). CDR3: CASSIVRPTSGNTIYF. The CDR3 region has the DNA TGTGCCAGTAGTATAGTGAGGCCGACGTCTGGAAACACCATATATTTT.